Listed below are T cell receptor beta chains from one sample, sequenced in a study of control samples from healthy donors and cancer patients. Sequencing was performed with immunoSEQ multiplex PCR; in TCRdb, only in-frame clones are kept and a portion is missing. The listing records about 210,000 clones. The material sequenced was blood. All receptors come from a woman aged 25 to 39 in good health. Both conserved end residues are part of each CDR3. D genes are given only for firm matches.

d_call: TRBD1
cdr3_length: 14
j_call: TRBJ2-2
v_call: TRBV7-9
cdr3_nt: TGTGCCAGCAGCCTCTTGGGACAGACCGGGGAGCTGTTTTTT
cdr3_aa: CASSLLGQTGELFF

d_call: -
cdr3_length: 12
j_call: TRBJ1-2
v_call: TRBV5-6
cdr3_nt: TGTGCCAGCAGCTTGTGGGTTAGTGGCTACACCTTC
cdr3_aa: CASSLWVSGYTF

d_call: -
cdr3_length: 13
j_call: TRBJ2-1
v_call: TRBV6-5
cdr3_nt: TGTGCCAGCAGTTACTCCGGACGGAACGAGCAGTTCTTC
cdr3_aa: CASSYSGRNEQFF

d_call: -
cdr3_length: 15
j_call: TRBJ2-7
v_call: TRBV3-1/TRBV3-2
cdr3_nt: TGTGCCAGCAGCCACAGGGGGAGGAGCTCCTACGAGCAGTACTTC
cdr3_aa: CASSHRGRSSYEQYF

d_call: TRBD2
cdr3_length: 18
j_call: TRBJ2-5
v_call: TRBV7-9
cdr3_nt: TGTGCCAGCAGCTTAGGGTGGACTAGCGGGGGGGCCCGGGAGACCCAGTACTTC
cdr3_aa: CASSLGWTSGGARETQYF

d_call: -
cdr3_length: 13
j_call: TRBJ2-5
v_call: TRBV5-6
cdr3_nt: TGTGCCAGCACCGTCCTAGAGGAGGAGACCCAGTACTTC
cdr3_aa: CASTVLEEETQYF

d_call: -
cdr3_length: 12
j_call: TRBJ2-3
v_call: TRBV5-1
cdr3_nt: TGCGCCAGCAGCTTAGTCACAGATACGCAGTATTTT
cdr3_aa: CASSLVTDTQYF

d_call: TRBD1
cdr3_length: 20
j_call: TRBJ2-3
v_call: TRBV12-5
cdr3_nt: TGTGCTAGTGGTTTGACGGAGCCCGGGACAGGGAAATTAAGCACAGATACGCAGTATTTT
cdr3_aa: CASGLTEPGTGKLSTDTQYF

d_call: TRBD1
cdr3_length: 15
j_call: TRBJ1-2
v_call: TRBV6-1
cdr3_nt: TGTGCCAGCAGTGACACAGGGGAGACTACCTATGGCTACACCTTC
cdr3_aa: CASSDTGETTYGYTF

d_call: -
cdr3_length: 13
j_call: TRBJ1-1
v_call: TRBV6-6
cdr3_nt: TGTGCCAGCAGGGGCTTGGGGCACACTGAAGCTTTCTTT
cdr3_aa: CASRGLGHTEAFF

d_call: -
cdr3_length: 13
j_call: TRBJ2-5
v_call: TRBV24-1
cdr3_nt: TGTGCCACCAGGTCGACAGACCAAGAGACCCAGTACTTC
cdr3_aa: CATRSTDQETQYF

d_call: TRBD2
cdr3_length: 17
j_call: TRBJ2-5
v_call: TRBV4-2
cdr3_nt: TGTGCCAGCAGCCAAACCGGGACTAGCGGGGGCCAAGAGACCCAGTACTTC
cdr3_aa: CASSQTGTSGGQETQYF

d_call: -
cdr3_length: 12
j_call: TRBJ2-2
v_call: TRBV29-1
cdr3_nt: TGCAGCGGAGTACAGGGAACCGGGGAGCTGTTTTTT
cdr3_aa: CSGVQGTGELFF

d_call: -
cdr3_length: 14
j_call: TRBJ1-6
v_call: TRBV3-1/TRBV3-2
cdr3_nt: TGTGCCAGCAGCCAGGGGCTGGGTTATTCACCCCTCCACTTT
cdr3_aa: CASSQGLGYSPLHF

d_call: -
cdr3_length: 15
j_call: TRBJ1-3
v_call: TRBV19
cdr3_nt: TGTGCCAGCGTAGGACCACAGCTCTCTGGAAACACCATATATTTT
cdr3_aa: CASVGPQLSGNTIYF

d_call: -
cdr3_length: 15
j_call: TRBJ1-4
v_call: TRBV28
cdr3_nt: TGTGCCAGCAGTTTAAGCGTCAGTGGGTTCGAAAAACTGTTTTTT
cdr3_aa: CASSLSVSGFEKLFF

d_call: -
cdr3_length: 15
j_call: TRBJ1-5
v_call: TRBV27
cdr3_nt: TGTGCCAGCAGTCCATCGGAGGGCGGCTATCAGCCCCAGCATTTT
cdr3_aa: CASSPSEGGYQPQHF

d_call: -
cdr3_length: 16
j_call: TRBJ1-5
v_call: TRBV28
cdr3_nt: TGTGCCAGCAGTTTTGAATGGACAGTGAGCAATCAGCCCCAGCATTTT
cdr3_aa: CASSFEWTVSNQPQHF

d_call: TRBD1
cdr3_length: 15
j_call: TRBJ2-1
v_call: TRBV30
cdr3_nt: TGTGCCTGGAGCGTCCCCGGGACAGGGTACAATGAGCAGTTCTTC
cdr3_aa: CAWSVPGTGYNEQFF

d_call: -
cdr3_length: 14
j_call: TRBJ1-1
v_call: TRBV4-3
cdr3_nt: TGCGCCAGCAGCCAAGAACCAGGGAACACTGAAGCTTTCTTT
cdr3_aa: CASSQEPGNTEAFF

d_call: -
cdr3_length: 16
j_call: TRBJ1-3
v_call: TRBV5-1
cdr3_nt: TGCGCCAGCAGCTTGGCCGTAGCAGGCACTGGAAACACCATATATTTT
cdr3_aa: CASSLAVAGTGNTIYF

d_call: -
cdr3_length: 15
j_call: TRBJ1-5
v_call: TRBV4-1
cdr3_nt: TGCGCCAGCAGCCAAGTGTACGGTGGCAATCAGCCCCAGCATTTT
cdr3_aa: CASSQVYGGNQPQHF

d_call: -
cdr3_length: 13
j_call: TRBJ2-3
v_call: TRBV6-5
cdr3_nt: TGTGCCAGCAGACGGGACTCCACAGATACGCAGTATTTT
cdr3_aa: CASRRDSTDTQYF

d_call: -
cdr3_length: 13
j_call: TRBJ1-1
v_call: TRBV28
cdr3_nt: TGTGCCAGCAGTTTAGGCCAGTACACTGAAGCTTTCTTT
cdr3_aa: CASSLGQYTEAFF

d_call: TRBD1
cdr3_length: 16
j_call: TRBJ1-5
v_call: TRBV28
cdr3_nt: TGTGCCAGCAGGGTTAGGGGACAGGGGGTCAGGCAGCCCCAGCATTTT
cdr3_aa: CASRVRGQGVRQPQHF

d_call: TRBD1
cdr3_length: 14
j_call: TRBJ2-5
v_call: TRBV10-3
cdr3_nt: TGTGCCACACACGTCGGACAGGGGGTAGAGACCCAGTACTTC
cdr3_aa: CATHVGQGVETQYF

d_call: -
cdr3_length: 13
j_call: TRBJ2-1
v_call: TRBV4-1
cdr3_nt: TGCGCCAGCAGCCACAGGGAATACAATGAGCAGTTCTTC
cdr3_aa: CASSHREYNEQFF

d_call: -
cdr3_length: 14
j_call: TRBJ1-5
v_call: TRBV7-9
cdr3_nt: TGTGCCAGCAGCTTAGTGGGGGAACATCAGCCCCAGCATTTT
cdr3_aa: CASSLVGEHQPQHF

d_call: -
cdr3_length: 16
j_call: TRBJ2-3
v_call: TRBV5-1
cdr3_nt: TGCGCCAGCAGCTTCTGGGGGGCGCGAAGCACAGATACGCAGTATTTT
cdr3_aa: CASSFWGARSTDTQYF